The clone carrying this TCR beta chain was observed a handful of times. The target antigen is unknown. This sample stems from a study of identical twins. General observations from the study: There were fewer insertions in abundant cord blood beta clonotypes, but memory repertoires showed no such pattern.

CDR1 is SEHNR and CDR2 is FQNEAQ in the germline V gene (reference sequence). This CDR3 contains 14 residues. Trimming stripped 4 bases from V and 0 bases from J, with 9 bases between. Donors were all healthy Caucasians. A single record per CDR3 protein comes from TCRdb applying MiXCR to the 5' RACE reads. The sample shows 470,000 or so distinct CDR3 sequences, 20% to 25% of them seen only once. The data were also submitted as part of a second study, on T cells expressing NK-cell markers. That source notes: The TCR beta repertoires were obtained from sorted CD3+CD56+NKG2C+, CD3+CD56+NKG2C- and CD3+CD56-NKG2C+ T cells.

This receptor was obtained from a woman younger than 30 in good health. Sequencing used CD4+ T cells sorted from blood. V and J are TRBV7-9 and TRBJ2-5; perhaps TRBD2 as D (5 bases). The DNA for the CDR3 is TGTGCCAGCAGCTACAAGGGAGACCAAGAGACCCAGTACTTC. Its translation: CASSYKGDQETQYF.